The clone carrying this T cell receptor (beta chain) was detected only a few times. Its antigen is undetermined. This entry comes from a study of response to subunit inactivated influenza vaccine. Findings of the study overall: That few new T cells are recruited by each seasonal influenza vaccination was the authors' suggestion.

Germline V gives CDR1 MNHNS, CDR2 SASEGT. Trimming took 6 bases from V and 3 from J; bases not matched to a gene: 3. The CDR3 is 14 residues long. One entry per CDR3 protein, called by TCRdb with MiXCR from the RT-PCR reads. The table has hundreds of thousands of distinct CDR3 sequences, roughly 13% seen once. The receptor's source is a man aged 50-59 years who received an inactivated influenza vaccine. The material was PBMCs from blood, obtained roughly 48 days after vaccination. This sequence joins TRBV6-1 and TRBJ1-3; 9 bases fit TRBD1. CDR3 nucleotides: TGTGCCAGCAGCGACAGGGGGTTTGGAAACACCATATATTTT. This encodes CASSDRGFGNTIYF.